The 15 T cell receptor beta chains below come from one sample, sequenced in a study of Graves' ophthalmopathy and Graves' hyperthyroidism (dated by TCRdb to the late 2010s). The reads were generated on an Illumina HiSeq 2000. TCR beta CDR3 regions were amplified from RNA transcripts for repertoire sequencing. HTBI primers and the Qiagen OneStep RT-PCR kit were used in a first-round RT-PCR, which was followed by a second-round multiplex PCR, size selection and purification. Using fastp at Q25 and MiXCR, TCRdb reprocessed the public reads and kept productive beta chains. All rows with the same CDR3 protein become a single entry with the most common DNA and genes. The sample table shows over a million distinct CDR3 sequences, and about 36% are seen once. The top ten constitute more than 9.5% of the sample. Input material: peripheral blood or thyroid tissue (not recorded which). The receptors come from an adult man with Graves' hyperthyroidism.

The chain joins TRBV7-2 to TRBJ1-5; D is unclear. The CDR3 loop spans 15 amino acids. CDR1 is SGHTA, CDR2 FQGNSA, per germline. V was shortened by 3 bases and J by 11 bases, with 20 bases between the two germline ends. The chain's CDR3 is CASSFSRAPEETQHF. In DNA form, the CDR3 reads TGTGCCAGCAGCTTTTCCCGGGCCCCGGAGGAGACCCAGCATTTT. The variable domain in full, completed from reference TRBV7-2 and TRBJ1-5, reads GAGVSQSPSNKVTEKGKDVELRCDPISGHTALYWYRQSLGQGLEFLIYFQGNSAPDKSGLPSDRFSAERTGGSVSTLTIQRTQQEDSAVYLCASSFSRAPEETQHFGDGTRLSIL.

This chain links TRBV19 with TRBJ2-6; D remains ambiguous. V lost 7 bases and J 4 bases, leaving 11 bases between the germline ends. The germline gives CDR1 LNHDA, CDR2 SQIVND (reference sequence). CDR3 length equals 14 residues. In nucleotides, the CDR3 is TGTGCCAGTATGGTGCAAACCGGGGCCAACGTCCTGACTTTC. The encoded protein is CASMVQTGANVLTF.

V and J are TRBV29-1 and TRBJ1-2; D ambiguous. The CDR3 has 11 residues. The V end lost 8 bases, the J end lost 7 bases, and 14 bases lay between the germline ends. The germline gives CDR1 SQVTM, CDR2 ANQGSEA. CDR3: CSLVPWGGYTF. CDR3 nucleotides: TGCAGCTTAGTCCCGTGGGGTGGCTACACCTTC. The full variable domain, completed using reference TRBV29-1 and TRBJ1-2, is SAVISQKPSRDICQRGTSLTIQCQVDSQVTMMFWYRQQPGQSLTLIATANQGSEATYESGFVIDKFPISRPNLTFSTLTVSNMSPEDSSIYLCSLVPWGGYTFGSGTRLTVV.

As to this clonotype: Relative to the germline gene, one junction end is altered; a read error may explain this. V usage is TRBV7-2 and J usage is TRBJ1-5; D is ambiguous. The CDR3 runs 18 residues. Germline V lookup: CDR1 SGHTA, CDR2 FQGNSA. The CDR3 loop reads CASSLATPRGRFNQSQHF. In nucleotides, the CDR3 is TGTGCCAGCAGCTTAGCGACGCCTCGAGGGCGGTTCAATCAGTCCCAGCATTTT.

In regard to this clonotype: A read error may explain this, as a much larger clone is one base away. The chain recombines TRBV19 with TRBJ1-5, with TRBD1 as a possible D gene (5 bases). The V end was cut by 8 bases, the J end by 3 bases, with 14 bases between. The CDR3 is 14 amino acids. Germline loops: CDR1 LNHDA, CDR2 SQIVND (reference sequence). CDR3 sequence (DNA): TGTGCCAGTTGGGACGGGGCCCACAATCAGCCCCAGCATTTT. Amino acids: CASWDGAHNQPQHF. Together with reference TRBV19 and TRBJ1-5, the CDR3 gives the full variable domain: DGGITQSPKYLFRKEGQNVTLSCEQNLNHDAMYWYRQDPGQGLRLIYYSQIVNDFQKGDIAEGYSVSREKKESFPLTVTSAQKNPTAFYLCASWDGAHNQPQHFGDGTRLSIL.

A note on this clonotype: The CDR3 ends on some other residue instead of the conserved phenylalanine or tryptophan, so this is likely a read error. The chain has TRBV27 and TRBJ1-1; 7 nucleotides agree with TRBD1. The germline V gene encodes CDR1 MNHEY and CDR2 SMNVEV (reference sequence). CDR3 length equals 15 residues. V shed 0 bases, J shed 1 base, and the junction held 2 bases outside the gene matches. This CDR3 reads CASSLSNRGNTEAFV. The CDR3 DNA sequence: TGTGCCAGCAGTTTATCGAACAGGGGGAACACTGAAGCTTTCGTT.

In its sample, this clonotype was seen many times. The rearrangement uses TRBV5-1 and TRBJ2-5, with 13 bases matching TRBD2. Germline V gene lookup returns CDR1 SGHRS and CDR2 YFSETQ. The trim removed 4 bases at V and 4 bases at J, leaving 7 bases unmatched. The CDR3 spans 16 residues. This CDR3 reads CASSRTSGSVRETQYF. The CDR3 DNA sequence: TGCGCCAGCAGCAGGACTAGCGGGAGCGTCCGAGAGACCCAGTACTTC. Complete variable domain (other parts from reference TRBV5-1 and TRBJ2-5): KAGVTQTPRYLIKTRGQQVTLSCSPISGHRSVSWYQQTPGQGLQFLFEYFSETQRNKGNFPGRFSGRQFSNSRSEMNVSTLELGDSALYLCASSRTSGSVRETQYFGPGTRLLVL.

V and J are TRBV7-9 and TRBJ1-1, with D possibly TRBD1 on 5 matching bases. The length of the CDR3 is 13 residues. Germline CDR1 and CDR2: SEHNR and FQNEAQ (reference sequence). V dropped 3 bases and J dropped 6 bases, with 11 bases sitting between them. The CDR3 DNA follows: TGTGCCAGCAGCTTTGGAGGGGCCGCTGAAGCTTTCTTT. Protein sequence: CASSFGGAAEAFF. The variable domain in full, completed from reference TRBV7-9 and TRBJ1-1, reads DTGVSQNPRHKITKRGQNVTFRCDPISEHNRLYWYRQTLGQGPEFLTYFQNEAQLEKSRLLSDRFSAERPKGSFSTLEIQRTEQGDSAMYLCASSFGGAAEAFFGQGTRLTVV.

A remark on this clonotype: A much larger clonotype is one base distant, so this may be a read error. The V gene is TRBV2, the J gene TRBJ2-2; a possible D gene is TRBD1 (8 bases). Germline V lookup: CDR1 SNHLY, CDR2 FYNNEI. Deletions cut 6 bases from V and 0 bases from J, with 11 bases between. This CDR3 has 15 residues. CDR3 sequence reads: CASRAGQANTGELFF. DNA for the CDR3: TGTGCCAGCAGAGCGGGACAGGCGAACACCGGGGAGCTGTTTTTT.

This clonotype was counted ten times or more. The chain has TRBV10-3 and TRBJ1-1, with D maybe TRBD1 (5 bases). V lost 11 bases and J lost 4, with 14 bases in between. Looked up from germline, CDR1 is ENHRY and CDR2 is SYGVKD. The CDR3 is 12 amino acids. The CDR3 coding sequence is TGTGCCTATCGGGGGGACTTCACTGAAGCTTTCTTT. Its protein product is CAYRGDFTEAFF.

This sequence joins TRBV10-1 and TRBJ2-7; D might be TRBD2 (5 bases). The germline gives CDR1 WNHNN, CDR2 SYGVQD (reference sequence). The V end lost 5 bases, the J end lost 5 bases, and 13 bases lay between the germline ends. The CDR3 has 13 amino acids. Here the CDR3 reads CASSSGNAHEQYF. The DNA for the CDR3 is TGCGCCAGCAGTTCGGGAAACGCCCACGAGCAGTACTTC.

The J gene is TRBJ1-5, the V gene TRBV7-2, with unresolved D. V was pared by 4 bases and J by 2 bases, with 12 bases between. In germline, CDR1 is SGHTA, CDR2 FQGNSA. This CDR3 comprises 15 residues. CDR3 region: CASSSVNSGNQPQHF. CDR3 bases: TGTGCCAGCAGCTCGGTGAATAGCGGCAATCAGCCCCAGCATTTT.

This clonotype has only a few counts. V gene TRBV19 combines with J gene TRBJ2-2; 7 bases align to TRBD1. The V segment lost 3 bases and the J segment 5 bases; nucleotides outside the gene matches: 6. Germline CDR1 LNHDA, CDR2 SQIVND (reference sequence). The CDR3 totals 15 residues. The DNA for the CDR3 is TGTGCCAGTAGTATGTACAGGGGTTTTACCGGGGAGCTGTTTTTT. Its translation: CASSMYRGFTGELFF.

The table lists this clonotype with many counts. This CDR3 reads CASSLSTSGIQETQYF. CDR3 bases: TGTGCCAGCAGCCTAAGCACCAGCGGGATACAAGAGACCCAGTACTTC. The chain employs TRBV7-2 and TRBJ2-5; 7 bases match TRBD2. This CDR3 has 16 residues. CDR1 and CDR2 (germline): SGHTA, FQGNSA. Losses at the gene ends were 5 bases for V and 2 bases for J; bases not matched to a gene: 11.

This clonotype was picked up a small number of times. The genes are TRBV29-1 and TRBJ2-3; weak D call: TRBD2 (5 bases). V was pared by 5 bases and J by 3 bases, with 15 bases between. The CDR3 length is 14 residues. The V gene's germline CDR1 is SQVTM and CDR2 ANQGSEA. Here the CDR3 reads CSVTPPGETDTQYF. As DNA, the CDR3 is TGCAGCGTTACTCCTCCCGGGGAAACAGATACGCAGTATTTT.